One and the same sample provided the 28 T cell receptor beta chains below, sequenced in a study of identical twins (dated by TCRdb to about 2016). The library relied on 5' RACE. The listed sequencing device is Illumina HiSeq 2000. TCRdb trimmed the raw reads at Q25, called clones with MiXCR and kept productive beta chains. One record per CDR3 amino acid sequence lists the most common genes and DNA. The sample table records roughly 710,000 distinct CDR3 sequences; roughly 6.2% of these occur just once. The leading ten clones occupy around 1.9% of the sample. The material sequenced was naive T cells sorted from blood. What the cell subset or site label conveys for this sample: cells isolated with a human naive T-cell isolation kit. The receptors originated from a man aged 18-30 years in good health.

This sequence joins TRBV5-1 and TRBJ2-5, with D maybe TRBD1 (5 bases). CDR1 and CDR2 from the germline V gene are SGHRS and YFSETQ. The CDR3 runs 14 residues. V gave up 5 bases and J gave up 5 bases, with 16 bases separating them. Here the CDR3 reads CASRAAQGLETQYF. The CDR3 nucleotides read TGCGCCAGCAGGGCCGCCCAGGGTTTGGAGACCCAGTACTTC.

This clonotype has a handful of counts. V and J are TRBV7-2 and TRBJ2-7; 7 bases are shared with TRBD2. V was clipped by 0 bases and J by 2 bases; unmatched bases: 7. The V gene's germline CDR1 is SGHTA and CDR2 FQGNSA. The CDR3 spans 16 residues. Written as DNA, the CDR3 is TGTGCCAGCAGCTTAGCGGGCGGGAGAGGAACCTACGAGCAGTACTTC. Encoded protein: CASSLAGGRGTYEQYF.

This clonotype was seen many times. The germline gene is not matched at one end of the junction; a read error may be the cause. V and J are TRBV7-2 and TRBJ2-1; TRBD2 agrees at 7 bases. The CDR3 extends over 15 amino acids. CDR1 and CDR2 (germline): SGHTA, FQGNSA. The CDR3 protein is CASSLGGGTYNEQFF. The CDR3, as DNA: TGCGCCAGCAGCTTAGGCGGGGGAACATACAATGAGCAGTTCTTC.

Ten or more counts support this clonotype. The chain joins TRBV5-5 to TRBJ2-1; 8 positions match TRBD2. The V segment lost 1 base and the J segment 3 bases; nucleotides outside the gene matches: 9. The CDR3 contains 17 residues. Germline CDR1 reads SGHKS; CDR2 reads YYEKEE (reference sequence). CDR3 residues: CASSLLEGAGGYNEQFF. As DNA, the CDR3 is TGTGCCAGCAGCTTGTTAGAAGGGGCGGGAGGCTACAATGAGCAGTTCTTC.

The gene calls are TRBV11-2 and TRBJ2-3, with D hard to call. Germline V gene data show CDR1 as SGHAT and CDR2 as FQNNGV. The CDR3 is 12 amino acids. Trimming took off 7 bases at V and 6 bases at J, with 11 bases between the two ends. The CDR3 region is CASTVHGDTQYF. In DNA, the CDR3 is TGTGCCAGCACTGTACATGGGGATACGCAGTATTTT.

About this clonotype itself: One base away lies a much larger clone, so this may be a sequencing read error. The chain is built from TRBV20-1 and TRBJ2-7, with a possible D match to TRBD1 (6 bases). The CDR3 length is 18 residues. Germline lookup yields CDR1 DFQATT and CDR2 SNEGSKA (reference sequence). DNA of the CDR3: TGCAGTGCTAGAGTGGGGAGTGTAAAGGCAGGGGTCACCTACGAGCAGAACTTC. It is translated as CSARVGSVKAGVTYEQNF.

This clonotype was seen at least ten times. The chain links TRBV12-3 or TRBV12-4 to TRBJ2-5; 11 bases are shared with TRBD2. CDR3 length: 15 amino acids. V trimming: 5 bases; J trimming: 5 bases; junction bases outside the gene matches: 7. Here the CDR3 reads CASSLGLAEGETQYF. In nucleotides, the CDR3 is TGTGCCAGCAGTCTGGGACTAGCGGAGGGGGAGACCCAGTACTTC.

This clonotype was recorded at least ten times. This sequence joins TRBV7-2 and TRBJ1-1; D uncertain. The CDR3 spans 13 residues. V was shortened by 5 bases and J by 4 bases, with 11 bases between the two germline ends. Germline V gene sequence: CDR1 SGHTA, CDR2 FQGNSA. CDR3 protein: CASSLSPVTEAFF. For the CDR3, the DNA is TGTGCCAGCAGCCTTTCCCCGGTCACTGAAGCTTTCTTT.

The table lists this clonotype with many counts. The chain joins TRBV15 to TRBJ2-7; D is possibly TRBD1 or TRBD2 (5 bases each). The V end lost 0 bases, the J end lost 11 bases, and 11 bases lay between the germline ends. CDR1 is LNHNV and CDR2 is YYDKDF in the germline V gene (reference sequence). CDR3 size: 12 residues. CDR3 coding DNA: TGTGCCACCAGCAGAGATGAGAGGGGAAAGTACTTC. Its translation is CATSRDERGKYF. The full variable domain, rest sourced from reference TRBV15 and TRBJ2-7, is DAMVIQNPRYQVTQFGKPVTLSCSQTLNHNVMYWYQQKSSQAPKLLFHYYDKDFNNEADTPDNFQSRRPNTSFCFLDIRSPGLGDTAMYLCATSRDERGKYFGPGTRLTVT.

This clonotype turned up a few times. The chain uses TRBV10-3 and TRBJ1-1, with D perhaps matching TRBD1 (5 bases). V lost 6 bases, J lost 3 bases, and 23 bases lay in between. Germline-derived CDR1 and CDR2 are ENHRY and SYGVKD. The CDR3 totals 17 residues. CDR3 loop: CAISAMDIRVGDTEAFF. CDR3 sequence (DNA): TGTGCCATCAGCGCAATGGACATAAGAGTAGGGGACACTGAAGCTTTCTTT.

This clonotype appeared many times. The chain is built from TRBV4-1 and TRBJ2-1; tentatively, D is TRBD1 (5 bases). Between the trimmed V and J ends, which lost 7 bases and 2 bases, there was a span of 12 bases. The CDR3 sequence is 14 residues long. CDR1 and CDR2 (germline): MGHRA, YSYEKL. CDR3 protein: CASKGADTYNEQFF. As DNA, the CDR3 is TGCGCCAGCAAAGGGGCGGATACCTACAATGAGCAGTTCTTC.

This clonotype has a count of ten or more. This sequence joins TRBV4-3 and TRBJ1-5; TRBD1 matches at 8 bases. V dropped 0 bases and J dropped 4; count of bases not matched to a gene: 5. The CDR3 has 16 amino acids. Per germline, CDR1 LGHNA and CDR2 YSLEER. The CDR3 spells CASSQDLGQDNQPQHF. CDR3 sequence (DNA): TGCGCCAGCAGCCAAGATTTGGGACAGGATAATCAGCCCCAGCATTTT.

The rearrangement joins TRBV7-9 to TRBJ1-4; TRBD1 is a possible D gene (5 bases). The CDR3 is 15 residues long. V lost 5 bases and J 2 bases, leaving 12 bases between the germline ends. CDR1 is SEHNR and CDR2 is FQNEAQ in the germline V gene (reference sequence). Here the CDR3 reads CASSLRGATNEKLFF. In nucleotides, the CDR3 is TGTGCCAGCAGCCTAAGGGGTGCCACTAATGAAAAACTGTTTTTT.

The chain employs TRBV18 and TRBJ2-4; 10 nucleotides align to TRBD1. Trimming took 2 bases from V and 4 from J; bases not matched to a gene: 14. CDR1 is KGHSH and CDR2 is LQKENI in the germline V gene. This CDR3 is built from 19 residues. The CDR3 region is CASSPTGGAGQGTKNIQYF. Here the CDR3 DNA reads TGTGCCAGCTCACCAACGGGTGGCGCGGGACAGGGGACTAAAAACATTCAGTACTTC.

This clonotype occurred a few times. The rearrangement joins TRBV27 to TRBJ2-7; 8 nucleotides match TRBD1. With 2 bases clipped from V and 6 bases from J, the junction kept 0 bases outside the gene matches. Germline CDR1 and CDR2: MNHEY and SMNVEV (reference sequence). There are 12 residues in the CDR3. CDR3 coding DNA: TGTGCCAGCAGTTTAACAGGGGGCGAGCAGTACTTC. Translation gives CASSLTGGEQYF.

This clonotype was seen many times. The chain has TRBV12-3 or TRBV12-4 and TRBJ2-1; TRBD1 agrees at 8 bases. CDR3 length: 15 amino acids. J lost 0 bases, V lost 6 bases, and 4 bases had no gene match. As DNA, the CDR3 is TGTGCCAGCAGGGGACAGGCTCTCTCCTACAATGAGCAGTTCTTC. It yields the protein CASRGQALSYNEQFF.

This clonotype came up a few times. In DNA form, the CDR3 reads TGTGCCAGCAGTCCCCGACAGGGCCAAAGCTCCTACGAGCAGTACGTC. It is translated as CASSPRQGQSSYEQYV. This chain joins TRBV27 and TRBJ2-7; TRBD1 matches at 7 bases. J gave up 0 bases and V 5 bases, and 10 bases lay outside the gene matches. The germline CDR1 and CDR2 sequences are MNHEY and SMNVEV (reference sequence). The CDR3 is made up of 16 amino acids.

The V call is TRBV24-1, the J call TRBJ2-1; TRBD2 agrees at 10 bases. The CDR3 has 13 amino acids. J lost 13 bases, V lost 7 bases, and 9 bases had no gene match. Per the germline V gene, CDR1 is KGHDR and CDR2 is SFDVKD. The CDR3 loop is CATSLAGAGGQFF. The CDR3 DNA is TGTGCCACCAGCCTAGCGGGAGCGGGGGGACAGTTCTTC.

This clonotype appeared many times. The chain links TRBV5-1 to TRBJ1-2, with a weak D call TRBD1 (6 bases). In germline, CDR1 is SGHRS, CDR2 YFSETQ. V gave up 7 bases and J gave up 4 bases, with 11 bases separating them. This CDR3 is 12 amino acids long. In nucleotides, the CDR3 is TGCGCCAGCGGACGGGACACCTATGGCTACACCTTC. Translating it yields CASGRDTYGYTF.

The chain employs TRBV12-3 or TRBV12-4 and TRBJ2-4; 14 bases match TRBD2. V lost 8 bases and J lost 7; bases outside the gene matches: 7. The CDR3 contains 15 residues. The CDR3 region is CASRLAGGPSNIQYF. Written as DNA, the CDR3 is TGTGCCAGCCGACTAGCGGGAGGGCCATCGAACATTCAGTACTTC.

In this sample, this clonotype turned up many times. This chain connects TRBV9 to TRBJ2-3, with D possibly being TRBD1 (5 bases). Germline CDR1 SGDLS, CDR2 YYNGEE. V gave up 1 base and J gave up 6 bases, with 12 bases separating them. CDR3 size: 14 residues. The CDR3 nucleotides are TGTGCCAGCAGCGTAAGAAGACAGCCCGATACGCAGTATTTT. Its protein product is CASSVRRQPDTQYF.

This clonotype was picked up many times. The rearrangement uses TRBV5-1 and TRBJ2-6; perhaps TRBD1 as D (5 bases). The CDR3 is 14 residues long. Trimming took off 4 bases at V and 0 bases at J, with 5 bases between the two ends. The germline V gene encodes CDR1 SGHRS and CDR2 YFSETQ. The CDR3 reads CASSDSSGANVLTF. As DNA, the CDR3 is TGCGCCAGCAGCGACAGCTCTGGGGCCAACGTCCTGACTTTC.

This clonotype was seen ten or more times. The CDR3 sequence is CASSQHRQRSSYNEQFF. The CDR3, as DNA: TGTGCCAGCAGCCAACACCGACAGAGGAGCTCCTACAATGAGCAGTTCTTC. The genes are TRBV4-2 and TRBJ2-1, with D possibly matching TRBD1 (5 bases). V shed 2 bases and J shed 0 bases, with 14 bases lying between them. Germline V lookup: CDR1 LGHNA, CDR2 YNFKEQ. The CDR3 length is 17 residues.

A few counts support this clonotype. J is TRBJ2-7 and V is TRBV6-2 or TRBV6-3; a possible D gene is TRBD1 (6 bases). The CDR3 contains 13 residues. Trimming pared 10 bases from V and 2 bases from J, leaving 15 bases between. Germline assignment: CDR1 MNHEY and CDR2 SVGEGT. CDR3 DNA: TGTGCCAACCACAGAGCAGGGGCCTACGAGCAGTACTTC. It yields the protein CANHRAGAYEQYF.

This clonotype was counted a few times. The V gene is TRBV24-1, the J gene TRBJ1-5; perhaps TRBD1 as D (5 bases). The CDR3 loop spans 13 amino acids. The V gene's germline CDR1 is KGHDR and CDR2 SFDVKD. V lost 5 bases to trimming and J lost 9 bases, with 13 bases between them. The CDR3 DNA follows: TGTGCCACCAGTGGCAGTCTTGGGGCGCCCCAGCATTTT. Protein: CATSGSLGAPQHF.

This clonotype has only a few counts. The chain links TRBV5-6 to TRBJ2-5, with TRBD2 matching over 8 bases. Germline lookup yields CDR1 SGHDT and CDR2 YYEEEE. This CDR3 is built from 20 residues. With V trimmed by 4 bases and J by 5 bases, 25 bases remained unmatched. The CDR3 region is CASSLESLEAGRARVETQYF. In DNA, the CDR3 is TGTGCCAGCAGCCTGGAGAGTTTGGAAGCCGGGAGGGCCCGGGTGGAGACCCAGTACTTC.

The chain employs TRBV27 and TRBJ2-1; 9 bases fit TRBD2. V lost 3 bases and J lost 6; bases outside the gene matches: 6. CDR3 length: 15 amino acids. Per the germline V gene, CDR1 is MNHEY and CDR2 is SMNVEV (reference sequence). CDR3 protein: CASSFAGGSGNEQFF. For the CDR3, the DNA is TGTGCCAGCAGTTTCGCGGGAGGGTCCGGCAATGAGCAGTTCTTC.

This clonotype was picked up a small number of times. The J gene is TRBJ1-5, the V gene TRBV30; unclear D gene. Germline V gene data show CDR1 as GTSNPN and CDR2 as SVGIG (reference sequence). Trimming removed 0 bases at V and 8 bases at J, with 8 bases between. This CDR3 spans 12 amino acids. The CDR3 protein is CAWSVWPKPQHF. CDR3 coding DNA: TGTGCCTGGAGTGTTTGGCCCAAGCCCCAGCATTTT.